This entry describes one TCR beta chain. Its antigen is undetermined. The study ran its PCR with 60 Vbeta and 13 Jbeta primers. Clones were read by immunoSEQ multiplex PCR, and TCRdb kept only the in-frame ones, dropping some. The table has 150,000 to 200,000 clones, around 90% seen once. This entry is derived from a study of cytomegalovirus exposure and HLA in healthy donors. Per the germline V gene, CDR1 is MNHEY and CDR2 is SVGAGI. CDR3 length equals 16 residues. General study results and limits: A missense DCLRE1C variant was associated with V- and J-gene trimming of TCR beta chains in a later analysis, and an independent cohort replicated the association.

The rearrangement joins TRBV6-5 to TRBJ2-5, with 11 bases matching TRBD1. The last part of the DNA fits TRBJ2-7 better; the J call may be wrong. Sequencing was done on a sample of PBMCs. The receptor's source is a woman younger than 35 in good health and CMV-seronegative. The CDR3 coding sequence is TGTGCCAGCAGTTACGCCGGACAGGGGGCGCGAGTCGAGCAGTACTTC. As protein: CASSYAGQGARVEQYF.